Following are 24 T cell receptor beta chains from one sample sequenced in a study of T cells in Graves' hyperthyroidism and ophthalmopathy. TCR beta CDR3 region amplification was performed from RNA transcripts. The TCR CDR3 was amplified in a first-round RT-PCR using the HTBI primer set. MiXCR, run by TCRdb on the multiplex PCR reads, gives a single entry per CDR3 protein. The data show around 350,000 distinct CDR3 sequences, about 17% seen once. The sample was blood. The receptors stem from a woman aged 30 to 39 with Graves' hyperthyroidism that later progressed to Graves' ophthalmopathy.

The chain has TRBV7-2 and TRBJ1-1, with no clear D. From germline, CDR1 is SGHTA and CDR2 FQGNSA. V lost 5 bases and J lost 2, with 18 bases in between. This CDR3 has 16 amino acids. CDR3 nucleotides: TGTGCCAGCAGCCCCTCGTGGTGGACTAAAAACACTGAAGCTTTCTTT. It encodes CASSPSWWTKNTEAFF.

This clonotype occurred many times. The V call is TRBV19, the J call TRBJ2-7; 8 positions agree with TRBD1. J was trimmed by 3 bases and V by 3 bases; bases with no gene match: 4. The CDR3 covers 14 residues. Germline V gene lookup returns CDR1 LNHDA and CDR2 SQIVND (reference sequence). CDR3 coding DNA: TGTGCCAGTAGTATTGGGACAGGTCTCTACGAGCAGTACTTC. This gives the protein CASSIGTGLYEQYF.

The chain carries TRBV12-3 or TRBV12-4 and TRBJ2-3, with 11 bases identical to TRBD2. The CDR3 extends over 15 amino acids. The ends lost 7 bases at V and 5 bases at J; junction bases unmatched: 8. CDR3 loop: CASNRSGGAGDTQYF. CDR3 DNA sequence: TGTGCCAGCAATCGTAGCGGGGGGGCCGGAGATACGCAGTATTTT.

Many counts were recorded for this clonotype. The rearrangement links TRBV10-3 to TRBJ1-1, with a tentative D call TRBD1 (5 bases). The CDR3 extends over 12 amino acids. Germline lookup yields CDR1 ENHRY and CDR2 SYGVKD. Trimming pared 2 bases from V and 5 bases from J, leaving 6 bases between. The CDR3 here is CAISEGGTEAFF. In DNA, the CDR3 is TGTGCCATCAGTGAGGGGGGTACTGAAGCTTTCTTT.

This clonotype was recorded at least ten times. The chain recombines TRBV24-1 with TRBJ1-4; a possible D gene is TRBD1 (5 bases). CDR1 KGHDR and CDR2 SFDVKD come from the germline V gene. Between the trimmed V and J ends, which lost 3 bases and 8 bases, there was a span of 15 bases. The CDR3 consists of 15 residues. This chain's CDR3 is CATSDPRDGKEKLFF. DNA for the CDR3: TGTGCCACCAGTGATCCCAGGGATGGGAAGGAAAAACTGTTTTTT.

This clonotype has ten or more counts. V is TRBV12-3 or TRBV12-4 and J is TRBJ2-7, with 9 bases aligning to TRBD1. The CDR3 length is 13 residues. J was trimmed by 2 bases and V by 4 bases; bases with no gene match: 0. The DNA for the CDR3 is TGTGCCAGCAGTTGGACAGGGGCCTACGAGCAGTACTTC. Its translation: CASSWTGAYEQYF.

The sample holds many counts of this clonotype. The CDR3 loop is CASTQTGGGSEAFF. CDR3 bases: TGTGCCAGCACTCAAACAGGGGGCGGGTCTGAAGCTTTCTTT. The chain uses TRBV12-3 or TRBV12-4 and TRBJ1-1; 9 bases fit TRBD1. The ends lost 7 bases at V and 6 bases at J; junction bases unmatched: 9. This CDR3 contains 14 residues.

This clonotype has ten or more counts. The chain links TRBV28 to TRBJ2-5; D gene uncertain. The germline gives CDR1 MDHEN, CDR2 SYDVKM. V gave up 5 bases and J gave up 1 base, with 14 bases separating them. The CDR3 consists of 15 residues. The CDR3 protein is CASSTYYLFQETQYF. CDR3 in DNA: TGTGCCAGCAGTACCTATTACCTCTTCCAAGAGACCCAGTACTTC.

This clonotype was recorded many times. V usage is TRBV5-1 and J usage is TRBJ1-2, with D maybe TRBD1 (5 bases). The V end lost 5 bases, the J end lost 1 base, and 12 bases lay between the germline ends. Germline V lookup: CDR1 SGHRS, CDR2 YFSETQ. The CDR3 sequence is 14 residues long. The CDR3, as DNA: TGCGCCAGCAGGTCGACAGAGCTTAACTATGGCTACACCTTC. Translating it yields CASRSTELNYGYTF.

This clonotype was seen many times. The V and J genes are TRBV27 and TRBJ2-7; TRBD1 agrees at 7 bases. V was clipped by 5 bases and J by 1 base; unmatched bases: 8. Germline V gives CDR1 MNHEY, CDR2 SMNVEV (reference sequence). The CDR3 has 15 amino acids. The CDR3, as DNA: TGTGCCAGCAGTAATGCCCTGGACAGGTCCTACGAGCAGTACTTC. Its translation: CASSNALDRSYEQYF.

This clonotype has at least ten counts. CDR3 DNA: TGCAGTGCTAGTGACTCCACGGCCAAAAACATTCAGTACTTC. It yields the protein CSASDSTAKNIQYF. The chain carries TRBV20-1 and TRBJ2-4; no definite D call. V was trimmed by 3 bases and J by 1 base, leaving 10 bases between them. This CDR3 contains 14 residues. Germline values: CDR1 DFQATT, CDR2 SNEGSKA (reference sequence).

This clonotype was seen only a few times. The chain combines TRBV6-1 with TRBJ2-7, with D perhaps TRBD1 (6 bases). The germline gives CDR1 MNHNS, CDR2 SASEGT. CDR3 length: 13 amino acids. The ends were cut back, 5 bases at V and 6 bases at J, with 14 bases in the middle. The CDR3 DNA reads as TGTGCCAGCAGTTCACAGGGTCAGGGCGAGCAGTACTTC. Protein: CASSSQGQGEQYF.

This clonotype appeared many times. The CDR3 protein is CASSQGGRANEKLFF. CDR3 DNA: TGTGCCAGCAGCCAAGGCGGCAGGGCGAATGAAAAACTGTTTTTT. The chain couples TRBV14 to TRBJ1-4; D might be TRBD1 (5 bases). The CDR3 is made up of 15 amino acids. From germline, CDR1 is SGHDN and CDR2 FVKESK. Between the trimmed V and J ends, which lost 1 base and 5 bases, there was a span of 11 bases.

This clonotype was observed many times. The rearrangement uses TRBV11-2 and TRBJ1-4; 9 bases fit TRBD1. This CDR3 contains 14 residues. Germline CDR1 and CDR2: SGHAT and FQNNGV. V shed 5 bases and J 8 bases; nucleotides not matched to a gene: 6. The CDR3 loop reads CASSMGQGGEKLFF. The CDR3, as DNA: TGTGCCAGCAGCATGGGACAGGGCGGCGAAAAACTGTTTTTT.

This clonotype was detected only a few times. The chain has TRBV4-1 and TRBJ2-7, with D unclear. Germline values: CDR1 MGHRA, CDR2 YSYEKL. V dropped 0 bases and J dropped 0 bases, with 9 bases sitting between them. The CDR3 is 15 amino acids. Here the CDR3 reads CASSQEEYLSYEQYF. The CDR3 bases are TGCGCCAGCAGCCAAGAGGAATACCTCTCCTACGAGCAGTACTTC.

This sequence joins TRBV20-1 and TRBJ2-6; D may be TRBD1 (6 bases). The germline gives CDR1 DFQATT, CDR2 SNEGSKA (reference sequence). The CDR3 covers 18 residues. Trimming took off 0 bases at V and 3 bases at J, with 18 bases between the two ends. CDR3 DNA: TGCAGTGCTAGAGATCCCCAGGGGAAGAGTGGTGGGGCCAACGTCCTGACTTTC. Translation: CSARDPQGKSGGANVLTF.

This clonotype was observed at least ten times. The J gene is TRBJ1-1, the V gene TRBV3-1, with 8 nucleotides matching TRBD1. V was clipped by 0 bases and J by 2 bases; unmatched bases: 8. The CDR3 covers 17 residues. The V gene's germline CDR1 is LGHDT and CDR2 YNNKEL (reference sequence). Here the CDR3 DNA reads TGTGCCAGCAGCCAAGATGGCAGGGGGCATTTAAACACTGAAGCTTTCTTT. It codes for CASSQDGRGHLNTEAFF.

The rearrangement links TRBV2 to TRBJ2-3, with 7 bases that match TRBD2. Germline CDR1 reads SNHLY; CDR2 reads FYNNEI. V gave up 11 bases and J gave up 4 bases; unmatched junction bases: 15. The CDR3 spans 15 residues. The CDR3 DNA is TGTGCCTGCCCAAATTTGGCGGGAGTTGCAGATACGCAGTATTTT. This translates into CACPNLAGVADTQYF.

This clonotype was picked up many times. The rearrangement joins TRBV20-1 to TRBJ1-2; no reliable D call. V was trimmed by 2 bases and J by 7 bases, leaving 8 bases between them. Germline CDR1 reads DFQATT; CDR2 reads SNEGSKA (reference sequence). The CDR3 is 11 residues long. DNA of the CDR3: TGCAGTGCTAGACGGAATAGTGGCTACACCTTC. Protein sequence: CSARRNSGYTF.

The sample holds many counts of this clonotype. The J gene is TRBJ2-1, the V gene TRBV5-1; 7 bases are shared with TRBD2. The V gene's germline CDR1 is SGHRS and CDR2 YFSETQ. This CDR3 spans 15 amino acids. J lost 4 bases, V lost 4 bases, and 8 bases had no gene match. The CDR3 loop is CASSRAQRGYNEQFF. The CDR3 nucleotides are TGCGCCAGCAGCCGGGCCCAGCGGGGTTACAATGAGCAGTTCTTC.

In this sample, this clonotype turned up many times. V gene TRBV4-1 combines with J gene TRBJ1-1; D is undetermined. The germline V gene encodes CDR1 MGHRA and CDR2 YSYEKL. The CDR3 length is 15 residues. Trimming left V 0 bases short and J 4 bases short, with 12 bases between. CDR3 in DNA: TGCGCCAGCAGCCAAGAAGCCAGGAAAGGCACTGAAGCTTTCTTT. Amino acids: CASSQEARKGTEAFF.

This clonotype was counted many times. This chain joins TRBV15 and TRBJ1-5, with a tentative D call TRBD1 (6 bases). Per germline, CDR1 LNHNV and CDR2 YYDKDF (reference sequence). V was trimmed by 3 bases and J by 1 base, leaving 16 bases between them. The CDR3 totals 17 residues. CDR3 sequence (DNA): TGTGCCACCAGCAGGAAACAGGGTGGAAGGAGCAATCAGCCCCAGCATTTT. This gives the protein CATSRKQGGRSNQPQHF.

This clonotype was seen a handful of times. The chain combines TRBV29-1 with TRBJ2-1; 9 nucleotides agree with TRBD2. V lost 0 bases, J lost 5 bases, and 11 bases stayed unmatched. The length of the CDR3 is 17 residues. CDR1 is SQVTM and CDR2 is ANQGSEA in the germline V gene. The DNA for the CDR3 is TGCAGCGTTGAAGATCTGGCGGGGGGGCTTAAGGACAATGAGCAGTTCTTC. This codes for CSVEDLAGGLKDNEQFF.

Regarding this clonotype: Just one base apart from a much larger clone, this may be a read error. V is TRBV5-8 and J is TRBJ1-4, with TRBD1 as a possible D gene (5 bases). Per germline, CDR1 SGHTS and CDR2 YDEGEE. This CDR3 is 15 amino acids long. CDR3 sequence (DNA): TGTGCCAGCAGTTTGGCCGGGGGATGGAATGAAAGACTGTTTTTT. Its translation: CASSLAGGWNERLFF.